The rows below give T cell receptor beta chains drawn from one sample of a study of T cells after yellow fever vaccination. TCRdb called the 5' RACE reads again in MiXCR, with one record for every CDR3 protein. The repertoire includes some 600,000 distinct CDR3 sequences, around a sixth of them detected once, and roughly 17% sits in the top ten. The sequencing here drew on PBMCs, taken 4 to 5 days after the first yellow fever vaccination. The receptor set was obtained from a man aged 18 to 30 who received the YFV17D yellow fever vaccine. Each CDR3 is given with its conserved first and last residue. The order of the fields is CDR3 protein, CDR3 DNA, J gene, clone size, V gene, D gene. A D gene is named only where the DNA matches it firmly. Clone size is stated in some rows and not others, as once, few, many or a class when expanded.

CASSPHGGLAGGSSTGELFF,TGTGCCAGCAGCCCGCATGGAGGGCTAGCGGGGGGCTCGAGCACCGGGGAGCTGTTTTTT,TRBJ2-2,few,TRBV3-1,TRBD2
CASSESWGAYQPQHF,TGTGCCAGCAGCGAGAGTTGGGGGGCGTATCAGCCCCAGCATTTT,TRBJ1-5,few,TRBV6-1,NA
CASSHRGGAQTEAFF,TGCGCCAGCAGCCACCGGGGGGGGGCGCAAACTGAAGCTTTCTTT,TRBJ1-1,NA,TRBV4-1,NA
CASSTGQKSGLDGYTF,TGTGCCAGCAGTACTGGGCAGAAATCGGGCCTAGATGGCTACACCTTC,TRBJ1-2,NA,TRBV7-9,NA
CASSLRSGADQPQHF,TGTGCCAGCAGCTTACGGTCAGGGGCGGATCAGCCCCAGCATTTT,TRBJ1-5,NA,TRBV7-2,NA
CASSHTPSKLYTEAFF,TGCGCCAGCAGCCACACCCCAAGCAAGCTATACACTGAAGCTTTCTTT,TRBJ1-1,NA,TRBV4-1,NA
CSARDPGLAGGYNEQFF,TGCAGTGCTAGAGATCCCGGACTAGCGGGGGGGTACAATGAGCAGTTCTTC,TRBJ2-1,few,TRBV20-1,TRBD2
CASGEPDRLGKLFF,TGCGCCAGCGGAGAGCCGGACAGATTAGGAAAACTGTTTTTT,TRBJ1-4,few,TRBV5-1,NA
CASSLPTSRYIQYF,TGTGCCAGCTCACTGCCGACTAGCCGATACATTCAGTACTTC,TRBJ2-4,NA,TRBV18,TRBD2
CSARTGDTQYF,TGCAGTGCCAGGACAGGAGATACGCAGTATTTT,TRBJ2-3,NA,TRBV20-1,TRBD1
CASSSVADVTEAFF,TGTGCCAGCAGTTCCGTCGCCGATGTCACTGAAGCTTTCTTT,TRBJ1-1,NA,TRBV12-3/TRBV12-4,NA
CASRDSGDLYNEQFF,TGTGCCAGCAGGGATAGCGGGGACCTCTACAATGAGCAGTTCTTC,TRBJ2-1,NA,TRBV2,TRBD2
CASSGGLAGNTGELFF,TGCGCCAGCAGCGGGGGACTAGCGGGGAACACCGGGGAGCTGTTTTTT,TRBJ2-2,many,TRBV5-1,TRBD2
CASSLALGSSYEQYF,TGTGCCAGCAGTTTAGCGTTGGGGAGCTCCTACGAGCAGTACTTC,TRBJ2-7,NA,TRBV12-3/TRBV12-4,NA
CASSLGLRYNEQFF,TGTGCCAGCAGTTTGGGGCTTAGGTACAATGAGCAGTTCTTC,TRBJ2-1,NA,TRBV27,NA
CASSTKQGEAFF,TGTGCCAGCAGTACTAAGCAGGGTGAAGCTTTCTTT,TRBJ1-1,NA,TRBV12-3/TRBV12-4,NA
CASSAWTGSNEKLFF,TGTGCCAGCAGTGCCTGGACAGGGTCTAATGAAAAACTGTTTTTT,TRBJ1-4,few,TRBV6-1,TRBD1
CASSNQRQETQYF,TGCGCCAGCAGCAATCAACGCCAAGAGACCCAGTACTTC,TRBJ2-5,NA,TRBV5-1,NA
CASSSLTGNGYTF,TGTGCCAGCAGCTCCCTGACAGGGAATGGCTACACCTTC,TRBJ1-2,NA,TRBV11-2,TRBD1
CASSPPVYPNYGYTF,TGTGCCAGCTCACCACCGGTCTACCCTAACTATGGCTACACCTTC,TRBJ1-2,few,TRBV18,NA
CASTKGGNTEAFF,TGTGCCAGCACTAAGGGAGGGAACACTGAAGCTTTCTTT,TRBJ1-1,NA,TRBV9,NA
CASSLFQQPGQNHEKLFF,TGTGCCAGCAGCTTATTTCAGCAACCGGGACAGAATCATGAAAAACTGTTTTTT,TRBJ1-4,few,TRBV11-2,TRBD1
CASSQVTGPTYNEQFF,TGCGCCAGCAGCCAAGTGACAGGGCCTACCTACAATGAGCAGTTCTTC,TRBJ2-1,NA,TRBV4-1,TRBD1
CSTNLADYNEQFF,TGCAGTACTAACCTAGCGGATTACAATGAGCAGTTCTTC,TRBJ2-1,NA,TRBV20-1,TRBD2
CASSLDRTTSSYEQYF,TGTGCCAGTAGTCTCGACAGGACTACCTCCTCCTACGAGCAGTACTTC,TRBJ2-7,NA,TRBV19,NA
CASSGQGSSYEQYF,TGTGCCAGCAGCGGCCAGGGTTCGTCCTACGAGCAGTACTTC,TRBJ2-7,NA,TRBV5-4,NA
CSVGLNNEQFF,TGCAGCGTGGGACTAAACAATGAGCAGTTCTTC,TRBJ2-1,few,TRBV29-1,TRBD2
CASTRVREGYGYTF,TGTGCCAGTACCAGGGTCCGGGAGGGATATGGCTACACCTTC,TRBJ1-2,few,TRBV19,NA
CASSLLAGGGVETQYF,TGTGCCAGCAGCCTCCTAGCGGGGGGGGGAGTCGAGACCCAGTACTTC,TRBJ2-5,few,TRBV6-1,TRBD2
CASSFDWTGVVNYGYTF,TGTGCCAGCAGTTTCGACTGGACAGGGGTCGTCAACTATGGCTACACCTTC,TRBJ1-2,few,TRBV6-2/TRBV6-3,TRBD1
CASSISEKLFF,TGTGCCAGCAGTATCAGCGAAAAACTGTTTTTT,TRBJ1-4,NA,TRBV7-9,NA
CASSFSADQETQYF,TGTGCCAGCAGTTTTTCGGCCGACCAAGAGACCCAGTACTTC,TRBJ2-5,NA,TRBV7-6,NA
CASSFRETGNSPLHF,TGTGCCAGCAGTTTCCGAGAAACAGGGAATTCACCCCTCCACTTT,TRBJ1-6,few,TRBV6-5,NA
CAISETRTSEAGEQYF,TGTGCCATCAGTGAGACCCGGACTAGCGAGGCGGGCGAGCAGTACTTC,TRBJ2-7,few,TRBV10-3,TRBD2
CSVHRNTGELFF,TGCAGCGTTCACAGGAACACCGGGGAGCTGTTTTTT,TRBJ2-2,NA,TRBV29-1,NA
CSARDPRQGGTTEAFF,TGCAGTGCTAGAGATCCGAGACAGGGTGGGACCACTGAAGCTTTCTTT,TRBJ1-1,NA,TRBV20-1,TRBD1
CASSTSASSTDTQYF,TGTGCCAGCAGTACTAGCGCTTCTAGCACAGATACGCAGTATTTT,TRBJ2-3,few,TRBV6-1,TRBD2
CASIRTGATPREGTQYF,TGTGCCAGCATCCGGACTGGGGCGACTCCAAGAGAGGGGACCCAGTACTTC,TRBJ2-5,NA,TRBV7-9,NA
CASSYSARQETQSF,TGTGCCAGCAGTTACTCTGCCAGGCAAGAGACCCAGTCCTTC,TRBJ2-5,NA,TRBV6-5,NA
CASSEQGRQPQHF,TGTGCCAGCAGTGAACAGGGAAGGCAGCCCCAGCATTTT,TRBJ1-5,few,TRBV6-1,NA
CASTPTPGTGHHGYTF,TGTGCCAGCACCCCAACCCCCGGGACAGGGCATCATGGCTACACCTTC,TRBJ1-2,NA,TRBV6-1,TRBD1
CAGRGFYEQYF,TGTGCCGGCAGGGGCTTCTACGAGCAGTACTTC,TRBJ2-7,NA,TRBV21-1,NA